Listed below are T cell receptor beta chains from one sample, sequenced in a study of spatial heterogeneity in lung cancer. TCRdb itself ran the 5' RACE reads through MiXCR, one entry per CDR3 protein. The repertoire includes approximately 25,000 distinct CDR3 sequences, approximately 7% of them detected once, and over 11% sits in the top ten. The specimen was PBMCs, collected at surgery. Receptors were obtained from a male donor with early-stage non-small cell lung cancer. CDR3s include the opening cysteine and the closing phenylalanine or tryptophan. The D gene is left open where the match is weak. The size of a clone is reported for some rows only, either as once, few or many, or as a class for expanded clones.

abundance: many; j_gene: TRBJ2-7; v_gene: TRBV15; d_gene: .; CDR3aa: CATLREQYF; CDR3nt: TGTGCTACTTTACGAGAGCAGTACTTC
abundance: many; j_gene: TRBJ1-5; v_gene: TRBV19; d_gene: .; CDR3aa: CASSTKVNQPQHF; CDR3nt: TGTGCCAGTAGTACAAAGGTCAATCAGCCCCAGCATTTT
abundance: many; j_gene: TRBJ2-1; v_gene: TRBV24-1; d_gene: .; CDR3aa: CATSDRRQIPYF; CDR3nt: TGTGCCACCAGTGACCGAAGACAGATACCCTACTTC
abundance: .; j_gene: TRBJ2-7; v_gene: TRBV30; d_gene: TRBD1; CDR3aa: CAWSLGQETYEQYF; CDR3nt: TGTGCCTGGAGCCTGGGACAGGAAACCTACGAGCAGTACTTC
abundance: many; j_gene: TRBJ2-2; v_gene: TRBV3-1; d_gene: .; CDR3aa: CASSPFGGTGELFF; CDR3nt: TGTGCCAGCAGCCCCTTTGGTGGCACCGGGGAGCTGTTTTTT
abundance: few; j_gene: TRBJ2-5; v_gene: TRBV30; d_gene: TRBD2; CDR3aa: CAWTSGRQETQYF; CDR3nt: TGTGCCTGGACTAGCGGGAGACAAGAGACCCAGTACTTC
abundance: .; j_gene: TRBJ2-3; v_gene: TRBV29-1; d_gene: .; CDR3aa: CSVEGVPGTTDTQYF; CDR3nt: TGCAGCGTTGAAGGGGTTCCGGGCACCACAGATACGCAGTATTTT
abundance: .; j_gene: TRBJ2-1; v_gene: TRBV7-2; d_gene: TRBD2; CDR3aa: CASSKRSGSGYNEQFF; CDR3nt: TGTGCCAGCAGCAAGAGGAGCGGGAGTGGCTACAATGAGCAGTTCTTC
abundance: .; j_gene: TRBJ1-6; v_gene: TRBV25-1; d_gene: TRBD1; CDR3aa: CASGGTGEETPLHF; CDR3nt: TGTGCCAGCGGCGGGACAGGTGAAGAGACACCCCTCCACTTT
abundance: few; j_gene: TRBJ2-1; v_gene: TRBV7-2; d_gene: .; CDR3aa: CASSSPGFEQFF; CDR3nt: TGTGCCAGCAGCTCGCCGGGATTTGAGCAGTTCTTC
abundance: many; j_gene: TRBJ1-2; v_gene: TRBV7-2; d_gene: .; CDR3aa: CASSLALASGNTF; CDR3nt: TGTGCCAGCAGCTTAGCGCTAGCGTCGGGGAACACCTTC
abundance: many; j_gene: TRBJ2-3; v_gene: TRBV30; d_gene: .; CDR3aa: CAWSVPGDSTDTQYF; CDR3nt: TGTGCCTGGAGTGTACCAGGGGACAGCACAGATACGCAGTATTTT
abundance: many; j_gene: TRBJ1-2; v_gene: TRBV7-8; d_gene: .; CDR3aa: CASSLAGEDYGYTF; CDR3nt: TGTGCCAGCAGCTTAGCGGGGGAAGACTATGGCTACACCTTC
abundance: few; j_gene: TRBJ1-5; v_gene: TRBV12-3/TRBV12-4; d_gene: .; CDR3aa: CASSRTGLQHF; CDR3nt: TGTGCCAGCAGCCGAACGGGCCTCCAGCATTTT
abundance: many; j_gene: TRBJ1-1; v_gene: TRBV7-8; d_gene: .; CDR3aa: CASSLVGGEAFF; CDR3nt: TGTGCCAGCAGCTTAGTTGGGGGTGAAGCTTTCTTT
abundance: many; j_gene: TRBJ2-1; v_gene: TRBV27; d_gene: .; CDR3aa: CASTTGSPYNEQFF; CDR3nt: TGTGCCAGCACTACCGGGTCCCCCTACAATGAGCAGTTCTTC
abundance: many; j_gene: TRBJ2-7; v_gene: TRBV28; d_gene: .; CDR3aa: CASSFVSGPYEQYF; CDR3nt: TGTGCCAGCAGTTTCGTTAGCGGTCCCTACGAGCAGTACTTC
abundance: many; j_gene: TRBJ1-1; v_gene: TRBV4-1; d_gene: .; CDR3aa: CASSQLSTEAFF; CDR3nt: TGCGCCAGCAGCCAACTTTCAACAGAAGCTTTCTTT
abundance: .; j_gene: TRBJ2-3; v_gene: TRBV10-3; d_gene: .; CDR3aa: CAIDDRRSTDTQYF; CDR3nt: TGTGCCATCGACGATAGACGTAGCACAGATACGCAGTATTTT
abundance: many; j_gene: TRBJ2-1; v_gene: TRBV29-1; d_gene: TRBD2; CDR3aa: CSVEKYVGGPRNEQFF; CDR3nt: TGCAGCGTTGAAAAGTATGTGGGAGGGCCTCGGAATGAGCAGTTCTTC
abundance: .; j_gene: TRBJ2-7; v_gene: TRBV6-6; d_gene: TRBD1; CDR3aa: CASTRGTGNYEQYF; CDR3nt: TGTGCCAGCACCCGGGGGACAGGGAATTACGAGCAGTACTTC
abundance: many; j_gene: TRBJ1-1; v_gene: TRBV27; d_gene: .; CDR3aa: CASSLSGAMNTEAFF; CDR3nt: TGTGCCAGCAGTTTGTCAGGTGCCATGAACACTGAAGCTTTCTTT
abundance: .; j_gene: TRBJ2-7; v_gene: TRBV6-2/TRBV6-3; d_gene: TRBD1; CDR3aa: CASSRDRGSYEQYF; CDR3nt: TGTGCCAGCAGTCGGGACAGGGGCTCCTACGAGCAGTACTTC
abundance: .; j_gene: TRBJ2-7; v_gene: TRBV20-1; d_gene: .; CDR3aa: CSARETWRDEQYF; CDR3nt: TGCAGTGCTAGAGAGACTTGGAGGGACGAGCAGTACTTC
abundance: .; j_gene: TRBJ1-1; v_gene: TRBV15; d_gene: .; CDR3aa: CATSRPNQGTEAFF; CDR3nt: TGTGCCACCAGCAGACCGAACCAAGGGACTGAAGCTTTCTTT
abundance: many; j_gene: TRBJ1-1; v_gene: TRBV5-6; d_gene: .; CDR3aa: CASSFTGKNEAFF; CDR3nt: TGTGCCAGCAGCTTTACAGGGAAGAATGAAGCTTTCTTT
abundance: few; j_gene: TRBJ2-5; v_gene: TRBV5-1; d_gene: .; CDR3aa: CASSLSFETQYF; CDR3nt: TGCGCCAGCAGCTTATCGTTTGAGACCCAGTACTTC
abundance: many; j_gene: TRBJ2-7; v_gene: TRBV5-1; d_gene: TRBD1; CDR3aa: CASSGGFGQDYYEQYF; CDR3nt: TGCGCCAGCAGCGGGGGATTTGGACAGGATTACTACGAGCAGTACTTC
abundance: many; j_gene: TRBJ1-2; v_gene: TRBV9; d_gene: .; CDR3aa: CASSVGVGGPGYTF; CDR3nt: TGTGCCAGCAGCGTAGGAGTGGGGGGACCTGGCTACACCTTC
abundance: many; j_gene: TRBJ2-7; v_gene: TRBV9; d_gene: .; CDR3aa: CASSLGTTYEQYF; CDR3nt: TGTGCCAGCAGCCTCGGGACGACCTACGAGCAGTACTTC
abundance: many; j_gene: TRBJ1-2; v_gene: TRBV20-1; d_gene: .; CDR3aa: CSATDSTF; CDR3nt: TGCAGTGCCACGGACAGTACCTTC
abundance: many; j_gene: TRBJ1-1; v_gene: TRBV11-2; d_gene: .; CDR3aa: CASSLGTGWRTEAFF; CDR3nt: TGTGCCAGCAGCTTAGGAACAGGGTGGAGGACTGAAGCTTTCTTT
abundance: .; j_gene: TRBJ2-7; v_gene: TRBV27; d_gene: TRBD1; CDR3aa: CASSSSGTGRYEQYF; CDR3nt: TGTGCCAGCAGTTCGTCCGGGACAGGGAGGTACGAGCAGTACTTC
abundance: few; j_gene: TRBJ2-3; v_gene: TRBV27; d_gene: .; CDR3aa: CASRYQGSDTQYF; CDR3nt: TGTGCCAGCAGATACCAGGGGTCAGATACGCAGTATTTT
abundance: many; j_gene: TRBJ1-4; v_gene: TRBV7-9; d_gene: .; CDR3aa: CASSFPSSTNEKLFF; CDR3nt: TGTGCCAGCAGCTTTCCGTCTTCAACTAATGAAAAACTGTTTTTT
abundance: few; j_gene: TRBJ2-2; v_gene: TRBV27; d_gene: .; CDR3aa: CASTHSTNTGELFF; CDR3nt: TGTGCCAGCACGCACTCGACAAACACCGGGGAGCTGTTTTTT
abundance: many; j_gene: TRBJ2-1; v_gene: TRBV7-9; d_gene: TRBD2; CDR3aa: CASSLALSGGYNEQFF; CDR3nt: TGTGCCAGCAGCTTAGCGTTAAGCGGGGGGTACAATGAGCAGTTCTTC
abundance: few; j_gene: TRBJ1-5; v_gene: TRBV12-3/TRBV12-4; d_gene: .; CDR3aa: CASVSSRSFNQPQHF; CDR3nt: TGTGCCAGTGTAAGTTCCCGCAGCTTCAATCAGCCCCAGCATTTT
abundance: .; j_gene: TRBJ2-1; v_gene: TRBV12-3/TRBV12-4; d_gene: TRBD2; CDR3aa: CASSQTSGVKDEQFF; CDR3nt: TGTGCCAGCAGCCAGACTAGCGGGGTAAAGGATGAGCAGTTCTTC
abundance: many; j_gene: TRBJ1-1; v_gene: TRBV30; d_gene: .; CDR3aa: CAWLRQGNTEAFF; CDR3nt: TGTGCCTGGTTACGTCAGGGGAACACTGAAGCTTTCTTT
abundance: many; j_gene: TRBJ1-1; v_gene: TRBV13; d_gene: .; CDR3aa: CASTLGPGTEAFF; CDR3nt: TGTGCCAGCACCCTCGGGCCCGGGACTGAAGCTTTCTTT
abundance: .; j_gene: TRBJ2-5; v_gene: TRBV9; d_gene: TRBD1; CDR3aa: CASSVGPTGAQETQYF; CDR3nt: TGTGCCAGCAGCGTAGGCCCCACAGGGGCTCAAGAGACCCAGTACTTC
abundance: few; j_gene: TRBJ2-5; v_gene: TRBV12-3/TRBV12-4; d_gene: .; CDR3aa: CASSPPNVQETQYF; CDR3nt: TGTGCCAGCAGTCCCCCCAACGTCCAAGAGACCCAGTACTTC
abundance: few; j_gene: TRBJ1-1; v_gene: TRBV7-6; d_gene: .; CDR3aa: CASSPSPGRRNTEAFF; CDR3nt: TGTGCCAGCAGCCCCTCCCCCGGACGGAGGAACACTGAAGCTTTCTTT
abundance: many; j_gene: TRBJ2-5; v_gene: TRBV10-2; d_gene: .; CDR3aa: CASGPRIKETQYF; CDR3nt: TGCGCCAGCGGACCGCGTATCAAAGAGACCCAGTACTTC
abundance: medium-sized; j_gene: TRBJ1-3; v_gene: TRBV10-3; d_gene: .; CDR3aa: CAIIGGNTIYF; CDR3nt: TGTGCCATCATCGGGGGAAACACCATATATTTT